This section outlines one T cell receptor (beta chain) sequence together with its context. Its antigen is not identified. This sample stems from a study of cytomegalovirus exposure and HLA in healthy donors. General observations from the study: V- and J-gene trimming of TCR beta was linked (in a later analysis) to a missense DCLRE1C variant.

With 60 Vbeta and 13 Jbeta primers, the PCR was carried out. Profiling relied on immunoSEQ multiplex PCR, and the TCRdb table lists in-frame clones only, not all of them. The table records some 56,000 clones, 75% to 85% of them present only once. The receptor was derived from a woman aged 40-49 years in good health and CMV-seronegative. Sample: PBMCs.

The CDR3 is CASSPRDGLMNTEAFF. DNA of the CDR3: TGTGCCAGCTCGCCTAGGGACGGACTAATGAACACTGAAGCTTTCTTT. This sequence joins TRBV18 and TRBJ1-1, with TRBD1 as a possible D gene (5 bases). This CDR3 is built from 16 residues. The V gene lost 6 bases and the J gene lost 0 bases, with 17 bases spanning the gap. CDR1 is KGHSH and CDR2 is LQKENI in the germline V gene.